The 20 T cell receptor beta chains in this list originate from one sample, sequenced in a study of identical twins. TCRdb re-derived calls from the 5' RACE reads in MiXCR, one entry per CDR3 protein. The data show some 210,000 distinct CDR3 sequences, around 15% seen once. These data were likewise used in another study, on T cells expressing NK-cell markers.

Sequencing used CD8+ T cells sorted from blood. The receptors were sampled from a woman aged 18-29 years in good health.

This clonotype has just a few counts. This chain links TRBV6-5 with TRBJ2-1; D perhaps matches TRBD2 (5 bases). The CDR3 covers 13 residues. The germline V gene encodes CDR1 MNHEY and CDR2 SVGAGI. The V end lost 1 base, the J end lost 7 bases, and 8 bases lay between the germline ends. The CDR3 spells CASSYFGENEQFF. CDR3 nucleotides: TGTGCCAGCAGTTACTTTGGGGAGAATGAGCAGTTCTTC.

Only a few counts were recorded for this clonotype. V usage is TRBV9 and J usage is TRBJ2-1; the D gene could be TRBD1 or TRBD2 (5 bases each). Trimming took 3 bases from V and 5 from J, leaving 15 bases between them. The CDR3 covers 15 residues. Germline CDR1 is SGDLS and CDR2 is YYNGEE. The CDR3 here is CASSAHEGQDNEQFF. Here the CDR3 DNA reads TGTGCCAGCAGCGCACATGAGGGGCAGGACAATGAGCAGTTCTTC.

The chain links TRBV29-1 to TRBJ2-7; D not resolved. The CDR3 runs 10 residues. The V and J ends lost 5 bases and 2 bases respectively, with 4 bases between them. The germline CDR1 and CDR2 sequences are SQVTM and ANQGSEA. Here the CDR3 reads CSVRTYEQYF. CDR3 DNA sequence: TGCAGCGTTCGGACCTACGAGCAGTACTTC.

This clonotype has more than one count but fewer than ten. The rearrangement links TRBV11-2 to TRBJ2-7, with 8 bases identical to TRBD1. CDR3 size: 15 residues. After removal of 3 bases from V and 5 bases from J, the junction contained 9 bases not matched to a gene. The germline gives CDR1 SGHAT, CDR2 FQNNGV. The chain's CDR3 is CASSFPDRGTDEQYF. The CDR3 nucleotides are TGTGCCAGCAGCTTCCCCGACAGGGGCACGGACGAGCAGTACTTC.

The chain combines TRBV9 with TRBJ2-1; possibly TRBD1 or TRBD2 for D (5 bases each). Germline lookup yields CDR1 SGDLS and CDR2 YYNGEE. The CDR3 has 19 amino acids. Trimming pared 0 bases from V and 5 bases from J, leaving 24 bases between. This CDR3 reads CASSVAKGSQEWPHNEQFF. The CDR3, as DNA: TGTGCCAGCAGCGTAGCTAAGGGGAGTCAAGAGTGGCCCCACAATGAGCAGTTCTTC.

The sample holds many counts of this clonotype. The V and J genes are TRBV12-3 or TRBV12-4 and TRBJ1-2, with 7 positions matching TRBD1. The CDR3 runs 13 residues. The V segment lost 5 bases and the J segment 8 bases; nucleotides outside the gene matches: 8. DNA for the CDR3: TGTGCCAGCAGTGAAGACAGGGCGGGGGGCTACACCTTC. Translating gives CASSEDRAGGYTF.

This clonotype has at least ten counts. CDR3 region: CASSLTGRGGVTEAFF. The CDR3, as DNA: TGTGCCAGCAGCTTAACGGGCCGGGGGGGAGTTACTGAAGCTTTCTTT. The chain uses TRBV7-3 and TRBJ1-1, with a possible D match to TRBD1 (5 bases). Germline V gene sequence: CDR1 SGHTA, CDR2 FQGTGA. The V and J ends lost 0 bases and 5 bases respectively, with 16 bases between them. The CDR3 is made up of 16 amino acids.

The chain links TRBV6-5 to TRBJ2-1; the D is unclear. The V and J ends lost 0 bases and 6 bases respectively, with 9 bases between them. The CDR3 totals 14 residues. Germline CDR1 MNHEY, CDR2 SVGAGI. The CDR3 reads CASSYSDGSNEQFF. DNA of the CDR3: TGTGCCAGCAGTTACTCGGATGGTAGCAATGAGCAGTTCTTC.

The CDR3 DNA is TGCGCCAGCACAGGACAGGGGAACACTGAAGCTTTCTTT. Translation: CASTGQGNTEAFF. The V call is TRBV5-1, the J call TRBJ1-1; TRBD1 matches at 8 bases. The CDR3 covers 13 residues. Germline CDR1 SGHRS, CDR2 YFSETQ. V was clipped by 6 bases and J by 1 base; unmatched bases: 2. Full variable domain (missing parts from reference TRBV5-1 and TRBJ1-1): KAGVTQTPRYLIKTRGQQVTLSCSPISGHRSVSWYQQTPGQGLQFLFEYFSETQRNKGNFPGRFSGRQFSNSRSEMNVSTLELGDSALYLCASTGQGNTEAFFGQGTRLTVV.

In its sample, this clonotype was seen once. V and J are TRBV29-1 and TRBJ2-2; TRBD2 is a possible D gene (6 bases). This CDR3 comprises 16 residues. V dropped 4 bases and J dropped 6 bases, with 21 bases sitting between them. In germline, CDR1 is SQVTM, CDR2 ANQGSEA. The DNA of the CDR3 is TGCAGCGTTGTTTCTTCCGGGACTCCTCGCCCCGGGGAGCTGTTTTTT. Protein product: CSVVSSGTPRPGELFF.

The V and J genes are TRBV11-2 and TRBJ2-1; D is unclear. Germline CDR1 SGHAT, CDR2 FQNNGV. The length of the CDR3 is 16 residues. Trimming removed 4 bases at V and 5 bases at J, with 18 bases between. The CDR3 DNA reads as TGTGCCAGCAGCTCCTTTCGGCCCGAAACCAACAATGAGCAGTTCTTC. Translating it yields CASSSFRPETNNEQFF. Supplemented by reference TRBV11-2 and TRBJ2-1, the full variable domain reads EAGVAQSPRYKIIEKRQSVAFWCNPISGHATLYWYQQILGQGPKLLIQFQNNGVVDDSQLPKDRFSAERLKGVDSTLKIQPAKLEDSAVYLCASSSFRPETNNEQFFGPGTRLTVL.

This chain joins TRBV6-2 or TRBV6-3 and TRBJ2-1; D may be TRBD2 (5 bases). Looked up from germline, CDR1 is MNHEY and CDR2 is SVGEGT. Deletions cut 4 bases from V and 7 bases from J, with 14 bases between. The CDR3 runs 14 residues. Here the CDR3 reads CASSSTPTGNEQFF. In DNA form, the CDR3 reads TGTGCCAGCAGTTCTACCCCAACGGGGAATGAGCAGTTCTTC.

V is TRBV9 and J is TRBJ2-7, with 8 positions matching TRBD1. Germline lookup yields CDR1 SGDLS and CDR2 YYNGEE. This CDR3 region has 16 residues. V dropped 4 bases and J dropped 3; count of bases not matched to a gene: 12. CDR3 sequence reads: CASSSQAGTGYYEQYF. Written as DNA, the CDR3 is TGTGCCAGCAGCTCCCAAGCCGGGACAGGATACTACGAGCAGTACTTC. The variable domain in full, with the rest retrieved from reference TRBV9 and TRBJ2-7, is DSGVTQTPKHLITATGQRVTLRCSPRSGDLSVYWYQQSLDQGLQFLIQYYNGEERAKGNILERFSAQQFPDLHSELNLSSLELGDSALYFCASSSQAGTGYYEQYFGPGTRLTVT.

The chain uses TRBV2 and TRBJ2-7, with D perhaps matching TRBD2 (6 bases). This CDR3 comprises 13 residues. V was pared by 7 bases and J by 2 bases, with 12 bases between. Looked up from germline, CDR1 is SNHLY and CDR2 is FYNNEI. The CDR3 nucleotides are TGTGCCAGCATTGTCGGGGGAACCTACGAGCAGTACTTC. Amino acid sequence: CASIVGGTYEQYF.

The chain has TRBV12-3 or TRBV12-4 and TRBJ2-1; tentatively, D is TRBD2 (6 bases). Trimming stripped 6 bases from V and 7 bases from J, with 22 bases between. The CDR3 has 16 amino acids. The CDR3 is CASSQDYPLGGNEQFF. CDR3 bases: TGTGCCAGCAGCCAAGACTACCCGCTTGGAGGGAATGAGCAGTTCTTC.

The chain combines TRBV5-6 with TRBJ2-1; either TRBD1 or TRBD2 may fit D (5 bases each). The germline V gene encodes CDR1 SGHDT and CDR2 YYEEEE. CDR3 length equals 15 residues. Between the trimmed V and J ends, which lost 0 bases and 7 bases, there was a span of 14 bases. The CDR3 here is CASSLGDPPHNEQFF. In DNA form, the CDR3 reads TGTGCCAGCAGCTTGGGGGACCCTCCTCATAATGAGCAGTTCTTC.

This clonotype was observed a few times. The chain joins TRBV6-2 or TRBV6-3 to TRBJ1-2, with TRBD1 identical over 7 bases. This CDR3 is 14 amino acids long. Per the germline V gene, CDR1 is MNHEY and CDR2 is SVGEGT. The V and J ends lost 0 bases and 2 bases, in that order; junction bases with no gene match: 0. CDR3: CASSYSTGNYGYTF. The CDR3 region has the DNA TGTGCCAGCAGTTACTCGACAGGGAACTATGGCTACACCTTC.

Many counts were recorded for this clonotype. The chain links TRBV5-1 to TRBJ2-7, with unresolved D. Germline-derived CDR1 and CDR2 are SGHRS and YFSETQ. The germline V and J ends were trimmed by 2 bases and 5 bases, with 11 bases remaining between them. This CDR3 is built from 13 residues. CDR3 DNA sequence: TGCGCCAGCAGCTTCGACGGTCTAAACGAGCAGTACTTC. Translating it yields CASSFDGLNEQYF.

The CDR3 DNA sequence: TGCAGTGCTTTTAAACCCGGGCTCGAGCAGTACTTC. This gives the protein CSAFKPGLEQYF. The chain joins TRBV20-1 to TRBJ2-7, with D uncertain. CDR3 size: 12 residues. The V gene's germline CDR1 is DFQATT and CDR2 SNEGSKA (reference sequence). The V and J ends lost 5 bases and 6 bases respectively, with 14 bases between them.

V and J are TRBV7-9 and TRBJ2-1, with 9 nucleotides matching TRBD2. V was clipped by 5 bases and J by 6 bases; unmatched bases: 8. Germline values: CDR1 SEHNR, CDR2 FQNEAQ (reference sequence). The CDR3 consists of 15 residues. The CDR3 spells CASSGGTSSFNEQFF. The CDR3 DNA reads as TGTGCCAGCAGCGGTGGGACTAGCAGTTTCAATGAGCAGTTCTTC.